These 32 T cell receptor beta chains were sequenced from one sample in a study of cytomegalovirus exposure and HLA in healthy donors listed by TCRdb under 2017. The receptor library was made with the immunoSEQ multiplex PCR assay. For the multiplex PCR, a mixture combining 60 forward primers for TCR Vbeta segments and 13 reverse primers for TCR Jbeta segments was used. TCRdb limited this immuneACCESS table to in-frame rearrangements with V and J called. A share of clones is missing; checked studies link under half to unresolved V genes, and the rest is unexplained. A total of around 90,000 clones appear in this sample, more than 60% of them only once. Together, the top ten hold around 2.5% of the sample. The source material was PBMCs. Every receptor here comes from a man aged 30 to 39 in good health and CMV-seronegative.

CDR3 nucleotide sequence: TGTGCCAGTAGTATAGATCGGGGTATTGGGGAAACCCCCACAGATACGCAGTATTTT. This translates into CASSIDRGIGETPTDTQYF. The chain employs TRBV19 and TRBJ2-3, with D perhaps matching TRBD2 (5 bases). From germline, CDR1 is LNHDA and CDR2 SQIVND (reference sequence). This CDR3 spans 19 amino acids. V was cut by 0 bases and J by 2 bases, with 21 bases left in between.

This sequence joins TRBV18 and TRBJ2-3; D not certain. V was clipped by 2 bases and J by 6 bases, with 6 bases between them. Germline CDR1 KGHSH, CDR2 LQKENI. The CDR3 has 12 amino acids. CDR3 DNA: TGTGCCAGCTCACCATCGGTGGATACGCAGTATTTT. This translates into CASSPSVDTQYF.

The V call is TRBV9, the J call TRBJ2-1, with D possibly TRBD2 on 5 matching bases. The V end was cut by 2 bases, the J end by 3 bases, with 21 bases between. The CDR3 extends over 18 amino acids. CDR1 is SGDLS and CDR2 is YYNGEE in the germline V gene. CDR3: CASSVGVAGTRLYNEQFF. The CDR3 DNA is TGTGCCAGCAGCGTTGGGGTTGCGGGTACCCGACTCTACAATGAGCAGTTCTTC.

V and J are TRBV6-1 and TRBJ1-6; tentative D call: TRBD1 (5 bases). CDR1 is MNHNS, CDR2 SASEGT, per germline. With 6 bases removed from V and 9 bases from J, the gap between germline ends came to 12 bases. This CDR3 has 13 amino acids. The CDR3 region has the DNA TGTGCCAGCAGGGGAGGGACTCGTTCACCCCTCCACTTT. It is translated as CASRGGTRSPLHF.

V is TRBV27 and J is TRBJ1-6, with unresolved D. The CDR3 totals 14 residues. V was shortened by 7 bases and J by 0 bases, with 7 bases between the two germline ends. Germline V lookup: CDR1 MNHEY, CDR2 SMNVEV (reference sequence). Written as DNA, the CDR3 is TGTGCCAGCAAGTGGAGCTCCTATAATTCACCCCTCCACTTT. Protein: CASKWSSYNSPLHF.

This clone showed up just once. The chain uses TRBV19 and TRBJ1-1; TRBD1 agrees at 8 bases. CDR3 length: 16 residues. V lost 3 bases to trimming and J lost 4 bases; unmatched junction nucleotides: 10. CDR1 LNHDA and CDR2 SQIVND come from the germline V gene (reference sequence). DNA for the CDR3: TGTGCCAGTAGTATCCCCCGGACAGGGTCGGTCACTGAAGCTTTCTTT. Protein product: CASSIPRTGSVTEAFF.

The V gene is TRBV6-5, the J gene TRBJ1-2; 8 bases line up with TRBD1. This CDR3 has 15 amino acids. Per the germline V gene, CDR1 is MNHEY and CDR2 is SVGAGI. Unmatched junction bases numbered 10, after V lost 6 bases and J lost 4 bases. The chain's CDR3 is CASSLEGQGRYGYTF. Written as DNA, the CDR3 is TGTGCCAGCAGCCTGGAAGGACAGGGCCGCTATGGCTACACCTTC.

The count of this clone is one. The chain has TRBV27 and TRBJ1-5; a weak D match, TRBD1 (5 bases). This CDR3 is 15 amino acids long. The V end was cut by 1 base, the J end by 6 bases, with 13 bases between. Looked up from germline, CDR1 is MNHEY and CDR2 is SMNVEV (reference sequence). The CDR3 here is CASSLWGGSTQPQHF. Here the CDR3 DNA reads TGTGCCAGCAGTTTATGGGGGGGATCGACTCAGCCCCAGCATTTT.

CDR3 bases: TGTGCCAGCAGCTTAGATTCTAGCCGACCTGAAGCTTTCTTT. Amino acid sequence: CASSLDSSRPEAFF. V usage is TRBV7-2 and J usage is TRBJ1-1, with D unclear. This CDR3 comprises 14 residues. V shed 1 base and J shed 6 bases, with 12 bases lying between them. The germline V gene has CDR1 SGHTA and CDR2 FQGNSA. The full variable domain, its missing parts supplied by reference TRBV7-2 and TRBJ1-1, is GAGVSQSPSNKVTEKGKDVELRCDPISGHTALYWYRQSLGQGLEFLIYFQGNSAPDKSGLPSDRFSAERTGGSVSTLTIQRTQQEDSAVYLCASSLDSSRPEAFFGQGTRLTVV.

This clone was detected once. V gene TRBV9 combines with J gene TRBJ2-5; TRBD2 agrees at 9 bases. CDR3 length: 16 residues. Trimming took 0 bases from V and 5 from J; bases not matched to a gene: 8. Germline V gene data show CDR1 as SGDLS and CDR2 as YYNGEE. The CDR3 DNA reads TGTGCCAGCAGCGTAGGTTCGCGGGGGGGTGGCGAGACCCAGTACTTC. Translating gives CASSVGSRGGGETQYF.

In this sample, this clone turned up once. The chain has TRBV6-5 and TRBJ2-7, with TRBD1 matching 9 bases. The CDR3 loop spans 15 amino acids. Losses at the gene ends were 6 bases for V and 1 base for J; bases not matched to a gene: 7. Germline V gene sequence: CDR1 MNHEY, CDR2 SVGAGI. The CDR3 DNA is TGTGCCAGCAGAAGGGACAGGGATGTATCCTACGAGCAGTACTTC. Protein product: CASRRDRDVSYEQYF.

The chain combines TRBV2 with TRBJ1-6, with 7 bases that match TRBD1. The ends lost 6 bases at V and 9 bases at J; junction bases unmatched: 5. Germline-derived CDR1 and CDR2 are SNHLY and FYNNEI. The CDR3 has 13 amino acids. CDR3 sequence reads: CASSIGDSSPLHF. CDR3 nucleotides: TGTGCCAGCAGCATAGGGGACAGTTCACCCCTCCACTTT.

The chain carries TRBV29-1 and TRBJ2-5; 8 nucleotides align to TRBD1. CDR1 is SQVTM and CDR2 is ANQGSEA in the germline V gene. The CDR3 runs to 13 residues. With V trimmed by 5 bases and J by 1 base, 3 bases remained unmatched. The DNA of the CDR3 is TGCAGCGTTCACACAGGGGGCCAAGAGACCCAGTACTTC. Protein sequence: CSVHTGGQETQYF.

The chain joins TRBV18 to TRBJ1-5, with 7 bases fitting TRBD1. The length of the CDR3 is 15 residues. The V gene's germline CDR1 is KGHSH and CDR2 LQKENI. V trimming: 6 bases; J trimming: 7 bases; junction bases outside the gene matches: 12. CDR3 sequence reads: CASSHDRANSQPQHF. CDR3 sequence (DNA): TGTGCCAGCTCTCATGACAGGGCGAATTCGCAGCCCCAGCATTTT.

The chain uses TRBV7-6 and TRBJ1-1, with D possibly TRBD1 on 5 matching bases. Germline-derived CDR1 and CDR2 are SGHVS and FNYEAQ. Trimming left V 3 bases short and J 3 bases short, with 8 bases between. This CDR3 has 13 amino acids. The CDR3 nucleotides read TGTGCCAGCAGCTTGTCGGGGGACACTGAAGCTTTCTTT. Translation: CASSLSGDTEAFF.

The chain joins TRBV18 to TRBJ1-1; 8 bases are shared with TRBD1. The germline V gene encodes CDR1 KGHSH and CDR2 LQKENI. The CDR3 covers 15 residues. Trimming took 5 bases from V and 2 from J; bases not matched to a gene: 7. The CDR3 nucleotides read TGTGCCAGCTCAGCTAGGGACAGGTTTAACACTGAAGCTTTCTTT. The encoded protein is CASSARDRFNTEAFF.

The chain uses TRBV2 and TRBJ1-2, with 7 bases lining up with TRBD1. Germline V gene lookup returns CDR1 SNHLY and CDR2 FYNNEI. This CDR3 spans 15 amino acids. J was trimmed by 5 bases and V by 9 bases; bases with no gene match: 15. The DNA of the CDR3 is TGTGCCAGTACCCTTGGGGACAGTCCTTTATATGGCTACACCTTC. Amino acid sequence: CASTLGDSPLYGYTF.

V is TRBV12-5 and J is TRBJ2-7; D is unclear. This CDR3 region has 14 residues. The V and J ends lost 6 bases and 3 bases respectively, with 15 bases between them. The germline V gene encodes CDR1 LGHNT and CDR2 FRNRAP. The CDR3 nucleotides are TGTGCTAGTGGCCTTCTATCGGGTGGCTACGAGCAGTACTTC. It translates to CASGLLSGGYEQYF.

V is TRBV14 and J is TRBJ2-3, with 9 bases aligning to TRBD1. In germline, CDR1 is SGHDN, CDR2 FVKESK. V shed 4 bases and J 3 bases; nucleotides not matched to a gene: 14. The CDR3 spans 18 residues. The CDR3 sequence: CASSPRATGTGRTDTQYF. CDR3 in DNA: TGTGCCAGCAGCCCCCGGGCTACCGGGACAGGGAGGACAGATACGCAGTATTTT.

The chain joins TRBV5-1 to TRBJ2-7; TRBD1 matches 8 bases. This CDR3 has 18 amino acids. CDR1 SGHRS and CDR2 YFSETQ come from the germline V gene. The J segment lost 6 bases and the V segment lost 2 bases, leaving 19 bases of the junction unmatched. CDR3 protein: CASSFPTGEAPHPPEQYF. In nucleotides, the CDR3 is TGCGCCAGCAGCTTCCCGACAGGGGAGGCGCCCCACCCCCCCGAGCAGTACTTC.

The chain's CDR3 is CAIINPGQQNTIYF. The CDR3 DNA follows: TGTGCCATCATTAATCCGGGACAGCAAAACACCATATATTTT. The chain couples TRBV10-3 to TRBJ1-3; 7 bases match TRBD1. J gave up 6 bases and V 7 bases, and 9 bases lay outside the gene matches. The germline V gene has CDR1 ENHRY and CDR2 SYGVKD. This CDR3 is 14 amino acids long.

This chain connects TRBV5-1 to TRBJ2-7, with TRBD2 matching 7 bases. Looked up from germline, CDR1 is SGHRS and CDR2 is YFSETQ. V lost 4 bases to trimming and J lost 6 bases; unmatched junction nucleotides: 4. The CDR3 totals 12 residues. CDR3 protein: CASSPAGVEQYF. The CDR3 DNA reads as TGCGCCAGCAGCCCGGCGGGGGTCGAGCAGTACTTC.

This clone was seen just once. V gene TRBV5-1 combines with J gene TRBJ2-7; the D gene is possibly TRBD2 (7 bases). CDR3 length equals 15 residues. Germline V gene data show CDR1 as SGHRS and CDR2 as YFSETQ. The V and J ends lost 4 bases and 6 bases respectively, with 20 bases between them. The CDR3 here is CASSSSQGRTSEQYF. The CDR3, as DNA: TGCGCCAGCAGCAGTTCACAGGGAAGGACTAGCGAGCAGTACTTC.

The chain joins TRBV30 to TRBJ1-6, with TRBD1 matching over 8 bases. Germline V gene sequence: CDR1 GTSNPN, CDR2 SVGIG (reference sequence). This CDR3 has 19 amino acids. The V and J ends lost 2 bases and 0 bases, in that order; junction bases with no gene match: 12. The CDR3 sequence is CAWSPRAGGLSSYNSPLHF. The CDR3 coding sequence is TGTGCCTGGAGTCCTAGGGCAGGGGGCTTGAGCTCCTATAATTCACCCCTCCACTTT.

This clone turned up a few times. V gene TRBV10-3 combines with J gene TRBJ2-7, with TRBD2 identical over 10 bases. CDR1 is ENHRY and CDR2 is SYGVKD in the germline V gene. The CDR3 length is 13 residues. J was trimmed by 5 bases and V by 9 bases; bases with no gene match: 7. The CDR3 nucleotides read TGTGCCATAAAGCGGGGGGGCCCCGACGAGCAGTACTTC. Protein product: CAIKRGGPDEQYF.

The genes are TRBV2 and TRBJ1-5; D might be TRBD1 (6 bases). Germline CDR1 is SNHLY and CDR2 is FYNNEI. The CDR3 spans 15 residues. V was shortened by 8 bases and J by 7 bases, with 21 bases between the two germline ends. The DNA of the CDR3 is TGTGCCAGCGAGGGGGAAGGGGCTCTCTTCCAGCCCCAGCATTTT. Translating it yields CASEGEGALFQPQHF.

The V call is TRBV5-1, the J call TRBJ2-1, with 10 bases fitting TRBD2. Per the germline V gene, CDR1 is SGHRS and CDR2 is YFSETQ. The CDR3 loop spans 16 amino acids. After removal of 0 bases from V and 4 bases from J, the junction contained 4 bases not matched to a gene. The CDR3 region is CASSLGSGGDYNEQFF. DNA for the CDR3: TGCGCCAGCAGCTTGGGGAGCGGGGGGGATTACAATGAGCAGTTCTTC.

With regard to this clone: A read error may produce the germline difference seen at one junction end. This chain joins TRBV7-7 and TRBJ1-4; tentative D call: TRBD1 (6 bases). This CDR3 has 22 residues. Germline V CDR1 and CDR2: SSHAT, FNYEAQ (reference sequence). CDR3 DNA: TGTGCTAGCAACTCACAAGGTTGGGGACACCTGGACCCAAAGACAACTAATGAAAAACTGTTTTTT. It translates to CASNSQGWGHLDPKTTNEKLFF. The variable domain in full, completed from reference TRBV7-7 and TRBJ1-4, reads GAGVSQSPRYKVTKRGQDVTLRCDPISSHATLYWYQQALGQGPEFLTYFNYEAQPDKSGLPSDRFSAERPEGSISTLTIQRTEQRDSAMYRCASNSQGWGHLDPKTTNEKLFFGSGTQLSVL.

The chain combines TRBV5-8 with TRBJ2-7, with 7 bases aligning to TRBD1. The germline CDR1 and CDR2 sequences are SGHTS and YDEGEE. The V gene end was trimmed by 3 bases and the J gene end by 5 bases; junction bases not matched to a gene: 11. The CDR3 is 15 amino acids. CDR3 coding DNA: TGTGCCAGCAGCTCCCTCGGGACAGTGAGGGACGAGCAGTACTTC. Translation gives CASSSLGTVRDEQYF. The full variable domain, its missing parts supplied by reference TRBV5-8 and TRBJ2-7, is EAGVTQSPTHLIKTRGQQATLRCSPISGHTSVYWYQQALGLGLQFLLWYDEGEERNRGNFPPRFSGRQFPNYSSELNVNALELEDSALYLCASSSLGTVRDEQYFGPGTRLTVT.

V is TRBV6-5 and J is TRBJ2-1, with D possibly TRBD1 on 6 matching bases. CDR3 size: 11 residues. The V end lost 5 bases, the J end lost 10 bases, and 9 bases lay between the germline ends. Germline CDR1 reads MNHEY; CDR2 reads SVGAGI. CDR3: CASSIGTEQFF. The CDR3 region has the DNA TGTGCCAGCAGTATCGGGACAGAGCAGTTCTTC.

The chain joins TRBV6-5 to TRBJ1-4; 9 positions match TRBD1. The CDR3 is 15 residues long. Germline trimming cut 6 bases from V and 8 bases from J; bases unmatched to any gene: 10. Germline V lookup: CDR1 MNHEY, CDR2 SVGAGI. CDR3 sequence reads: CASRSQDRGVEKLFF. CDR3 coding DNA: TGTGCCAGCAGATCCCAGGACAGGGGCGTCGAAAAACTGTTTTTT.

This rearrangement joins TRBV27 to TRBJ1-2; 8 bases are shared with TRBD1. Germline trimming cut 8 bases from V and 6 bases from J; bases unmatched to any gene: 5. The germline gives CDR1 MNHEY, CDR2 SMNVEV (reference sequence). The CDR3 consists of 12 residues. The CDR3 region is CASFGQGDGYTF. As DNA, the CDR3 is TGTGCCAGCTTCGGACAGGGTGATGGCTACACCTTC.